This is a list of T cell receptor beta chains from one sample in a study of long-term antiretroviral therapy in people with HIV. The method was immunoSEQ multiplex PCR; TCRdb's version includes in-frame clones alone and lacks a portion of them. The table shows tens of thousands of clones, with about 85% occurring only once. The specimen was unsorted PBMCs, collected roughly 2.7 years after starting antiretroviral therapy. Receptors were obtained from a man in his forties with HIV. CDR3s include the opening cysteine and the closing phenylalanine or tryptophan. A D gene is named only where the DNA matches it firmly. Clone size, where shown, is once, few, many, or a class for clones that have expanded.

j_gene: TRBJ2-5
abundance: NA
v_gene: TRBV5-1
d_gene: TRBD2
CDR3aa: CASSLGGGGAEETQYF
CDR3nt: TGCGCCAGCAGCTTGGGTGGCGGGGGGGCTGAAGAGACCCAGTACTTC

j_gene: TRBJ2-2
abundance: NA
v_gene: TRBV5-4
d_gene: TRBD2
CDR3aa: CASSLTALAGETGELFF
CDR3nt: TGTGCCAGCAGCCTTACGGCACTAGCGGGAGAAACCGGGGAGCTGTTTTTT

j_gene: TRBJ2-7
abundance: NA
v_gene: TRBV10-3
d_gene: NA
CDR3aa: CAISGAANSYEQYF
CDR3nt: TGTGCCATCAGTGGGGCGGCGAACTCCTACGAGCAGTACTTC

j_gene: TRBJ1-4
abundance: once
v_gene: TRBV28
d_gene: TRBD1
CDR3aa: CASSALTGGEKLFF
CDR3nt: TGTGCCAGCAGTGCCTTGACAGGGGGTGAAAAACTGTTTTTT

j_gene: TRBJ1-2
abundance: NA
v_gene: TRBV28
d_gene: NA
CDR3aa: CASLGGVVNYGYTF
CDR3nt: TGTGCCAGTCTGGGAGGAGTAGTAAACTATGGCTACACCTTC

j_gene: TRBJ2-7
abundance: NA
v_gene: TRBV7-9
d_gene: NA
CDR3aa: CASSQKDSSSYEQYF
CDR3nt: TGTGCCAGCAGCCAAAAGGACAGTTCTTCCTACGAGCAGTACTTC

j_gene: TRBJ2-2
abundance: NA
v_gene: TRBV11-1
d_gene: NA
CDR3aa: CASSSTRPDSTGELFF
CDR3nt: TGTGCCAGCAGCTCTACTCGCCCAGACTCCACCGGGGAGCTGTTTTTT

j_gene: TRBJ1-1
abundance: few
v_gene: TRBV18
d_gene: NA
CDR3aa: CASSPSGVTEAFF
CDR3nt: TGTGCCAGCTCACCATCGGGGGTCACTGAAGCTTTCTTT

j_gene: TRBJ2-7
abundance: NA
v_gene: TRBV27
d_gene: TRBD2
CDR3aa: CASSLTSGSIDEQYF
CDR3nt: TGTGCCAGCAGTTTAACGAGCGGGAGCATCGACGAGCAGTACTTC

j_gene: TRBJ2-3
abundance: NA
v_gene: TRBV9
d_gene: TRBD2
CDR3aa: CASSVSGGAQDTQYF
CDR3nt: TGTGCCAGCAGCGTTAGCGGGGGGGCCCAAGATACGCAGTATTTT

j_gene: TRBJ1-4
abundance: NA
v_gene: TRBV28
d_gene: NA
CDR3aa: CASSLSQGYNEKLFF
CDR3nt: TGTGCCAGCAGTTTATCACAGGGCTATAATGAAAAACTGTTTTTT

j_gene: TRBJ2-5
abundance: NA
v_gene: TRBV7-2
d_gene: TRBD2
CDR3aa: CASSLGEGYGETQYF
CDR3nt: TGTGCCAGCTCTCTTGGGGAGGGGTATGGAGAGACCCAGTACTTC

j_gene: TRBJ1-1
abundance: NA
v_gene: TRBV30
d_gene: NA
CDR3aa: CAWLRGRTEAFF
CDR3nt: TGTGCCTGGCTGAGGGGTAGGACTGAAGCTTTCTTT

j_gene: TRBJ2-3
abundance: NA
v_gene: TRBV11-2
d_gene: TRBD2
CDR3aa: CASSSRLAGGADTQYF
CDR3nt: TGTGCCAGCAGCTCACGACTAGCAGGTGGGGCAGATACGCAGTATTTT

j_gene: TRBJ1-2
abundance: NA
v_gene: TRBV30
d_gene: NA
CDR3aa: CACTPGARMGGYTF
CDR3nt: TGTGCCTGTACCCCGGGGGCGCGGATGGGGGGCTACACCTTC

j_gene: TRBJ2-3
abundance: NA
v_gene: TRBV9
d_gene: NA
CDR3aa: CASSPRAGNAVTQYF
CDR3nt: TGTGCCAGCAGCCCCCGGGCAGGGAATGCGGTTACGCAGTATTTT

j_gene: TRBJ1-1
abundance: NA
v_gene: TRBV5-4
d_gene: TRBD1
CDR3aa: CASSWLVGTGESEAFF
CDR3nt: TGTGCCAGCAGCTGGCTAGTCGGGACAGGGGAGAGTGAAGCTTTCTTT

j_gene: TRBJ1-1
abundance: NA
v_gene: TRBV10-1
d_gene: NA
CDR3aa: CASKSGEATEAFF
CDR3nt: TGCGCCAGCAAGTCGGGGGAGGCCACTGAAGCTTTCTTT

j_gene: TRBJ2-1
abundance: NA
v_gene: TRBV9
d_gene: NA
CDR3aa: CASSPNEQFF
CDR3nt: TGTGCCAGCAGCCCGAATGAGCAGTTCTTC

j_gene: TRBJ2-7
abundance: NA
v_gene: TRBV11-2
d_gene: TRBD2
CDR3aa: CASSWSSGRPPYEQYF
CDR3nt: TGTGCCAGCAGCTGGTCTAGCGGGAGACCGCCCTACGAGCAGTACTTC

j_gene: TRBJ1-2
abundance: NA
v_gene: TRBV19
d_gene: NA
CDR3aa: CASSIPDPARGYTF
CDR3nt: TGTGCCAGTAGTATCCCCGACCCCGCTAGAGGCTACACCTTC

j_gene: TRBJ1-1
abundance: NA
v_gene: TRBV10-3
d_gene: NA
CDR3aa: CAISESTGTTEAFF
CDR3nt: TGTGCCATCAGTGAGTCAACAGGGACCACTGAAGCTTTCTTT

j_gene: TRBJ2-7
abundance: NA
v_gene: TRBV10-1
d_gene: NA
CDR3aa: CASSLGGEQYF
CDR3nt: TGCGCCAGCTCCCTGGGGGGCGAGCAGTACTTC

j_gene: TRBJ2-2
abundance: NA
v_gene: TRBV11-2
d_gene: TRBD1
CDR3aa: CASSLQGASWELFF
CDR3nt: TGTGCCAGCAGCTTGCAGGGGGCTAGTTGGGAGCTGTTTTTT

j_gene: TRBJ1-2
abundance: few
v_gene: TRBV7-2
d_gene: TRBD1
CDR3aa: CASSPRQGDTYGYTF
CDR3nt: TGTGCCAGCAGCCCCCGCCAGGGGGATACCTATGGCTACACCTTC

j_gene: TRBJ1-2
abundance: NA
v_gene: TRBV28
d_gene: NA
CDR3aa: CASTPILRTNYGYTF
CDR3nt: TGTGCCAGCACCCCAATCCTGCGGACAAACTATGGCTACACCTTC

j_gene: TRBJ1-1
abundance: NA
v_gene: TRBV19
d_gene: NA
CDR3aa: CASAAGTGNTEAFF
CDR3nt: TGTGCCAGTGCCGCCGGGACTGGGAACACTGAAGCTTTCTTT

j_gene: TRBJ1-1
abundance: NA
v_gene: TRBV21-1
d_gene: NA
CDR3aa: CASSKVPDKDNTEAFF
CDR3nt: TGTGCCAGCAGCAAAGTTCCAGACAAGGACAACACTGAAGCTTTCTTT

j_gene: TRBJ2-7
abundance: NA
v_gene: TRBV5-4
d_gene: NA
CDR3aa: CASSLALGAGEQYF
CDR3nt: TGTGCCAGCAGCTTGGCCTTGGGGGCGGGGGAGCAGTACTTC

j_gene: TRBJ2-7
abundance: once
v_gene: TRBV14
d_gene: NA
CDR3aa: CASSQFSGIYEQYF
CDR3nt: TGTGCCAGCAGCCAATTTAGCGGTATCTACGAGCAGTACTTC

j_gene: TRBJ2-4
abundance: NA
v_gene: TRBV13
d_gene: NA
CDR3aa: CASSSGTLNIQYF
CDR3nt: TGTGCCAGCAGCTCCGGGACTTTGAACATTCAGTACTTC

j_gene: TRBJ1-1
abundance: NA
v_gene: TRBV27
d_gene: NA
CDR3aa: CASSQGGGTEAFF
CDR3nt: TGTGCCAGCAGTCAGGGTGGGGGAACTGAAGCTTTCTTT

j_gene: TRBJ2-3
abundance: NA
v_gene: TRBV28
d_gene: NA
CDR3aa: CASSLTTDTQYF
CDR3nt: TGTGCCAGCAGTCTTACCACAGATACGCAGTATTTT

j_gene: TRBJ2-1
abundance: NA
v_gene: TRBV18
d_gene: NA
CDR3aa: CASLTGPTAQQFF
CDR3nt: TGTGCCAGCTTGACCGGGCCCACCGCCCAGCAGTTCTTC

j_gene: TRBJ2-7
abundance: NA
v_gene: TRBV27
d_gene: NA
CDR3aa: CASSFTFSSYEQYF
CDR3nt: TGTGCCAGCAGTTTCACATTTTCCTCCTACGAGCAGTACTTC

j_gene: TRBJ2-5
abundance: NA
v_gene: TRBV19
d_gene: NA
CDR3aa: CASSIAGVGETQYF
CDR3nt: TGTGCCAGTAGTATAGCCGGAGTTGGAGAGACCCAGTACTTC

j_gene: TRBJ1-2
abundance: NA
v_gene: TRBV7-3
d_gene: NA
CDR3aa: CASSLIAQGGDYGYTF
CDR3nt: TGTGCCAGCAGCTTAATCGCCCAAGGGGGGGACTATGGCTACACCTTC

j_gene: TRBJ2-7
abundance: NA
v_gene: TRBV4-1
d_gene: NA
CDR3aa: CASSPPEGGLKQYF
CDR3nt: TGCGCCAGCAGCCCGCCAGAGGGGGGGCTCAAGCAGTACTTC

j_gene: TRBJ1-1
abundance: NA
v_gene: TRBV27
d_gene: NA
CDR3aa: CASSTVRSPLAEAFF
CDR3nt: TGTGCCAGCAGTACCGTCAGAAGCCCTCTTGCTGAAGCTTTCTTT

j_gene: TRBJ2-7
abundance: few
v_gene: TRBV5-4
d_gene: TRBD2
CDR3aa: CASSKLAGGLGNEQYF
CDR3nt: TGTGCCAGCAGCAAACTAGCGGGAGGCCTCGGCAACGAGCAGTACTTC

j_gene: TRBJ2-3
abundance: NA
v_gene: TRBV29-1
d_gene: NA
CDR3aa: CSVEASTDTQYF
CDR3nt: TGCAGCGTTGAGGCAAGCACAGATACGCAGTATTTT

j_gene: TRBJ1-1
abundance: NA
v_gene: TRBV4-1
d_gene: NA
CDR3aa: CASSQEPGVGTEAFF
CDR3nt: TGCGCCAGCAGCCAAGAGCCTGGGGTTGGCACTGAAGCTTTCTTT

j_gene: TRBJ2-4
abundance: NA
v_gene: TRBV28
d_gene: TRBD2
CDR3aa: CASNRGLAENIQYF
CDR3nt: TGTGCCAGCAATCGGGGACTAGCGGAAAACATTCAGTACTTC

j_gene: TRBJ2-7
abundance: NA
v_gene: TRBV27
d_gene: NA
CDR3aa: CASSPGASLVSYEQYF
CDR3nt: TGTGCCAGCAGCCCCGGGGCTAGCCTCGTCTCCTACGAGCAGTACTTC

j_gene: TRBJ2-1
abundance: once
v_gene: TRBV6-5
d_gene: TRBD2
CDR3aa: CASTSPSSGRRFF
CDR3nt: TGTGCCAGCACGTCTCCTTCTAGCGGAAGGAGGTTCTTC

j_gene: TRBJ1-6
abundance: NA
v_gene: TRBV2
d_gene: NA
CDR3aa: CASSEAAYNSPLHF
CDR3nt: TGTGCCAGCAGTGAGGCAGCTTATAATTCACCCCTCCACTTT

j_gene: TRBJ1-4
abundance: NA
v_gene: TRBV19
d_gene: TRBD1
CDR3aa: CASSSKGQPSRWDEKLFF
CDR3nt: TGTGCCAGTAGTTCCAAGGGACAGCCCTCCAGATGGGATGAAAAACTGTTTTTT

j_gene: TRBJ1-2
abundance: NA
v_gene: TRBV7-9
d_gene: NA
CDR3aa: CASSTTGQYGYTF
CDR3nt: TGTGCCAGCAGCACGACCGGACAGTATGGCTACACCTTC

j_gene: TRBJ1-5
abundance: NA
v_gene: TRBV6-1
d_gene: NA
CDR3aa: CASRPTGLGNQPQHF
CDR3nt: TGTGCCAGCAGGCCCACAGGGTTGGGCAATCAGCCCCAGCATTTT

j_gene: TRBJ2-1
abundance: once
v_gene: TRBV4-1
d_gene: NA
CDR3aa: CASSQDGGSYNEQFF
CDR3nt: TGCGCCAGCAGCCAAGATGGCGGGTCCTACAATGAGCAGTTCTTC

j_gene: TRBJ1-4
abundance: NA
v_gene: TRBV29-1
d_gene: TRBD1
CDR3aa: CSVGTGLNEKLFF
CDR3nt: TGCAGCGTCGGGACAGGACTTAATGAAAAACTGTTTTTT

j_gene: TRBJ1-2
abundance: NA
v_gene: TRBV30
d_gene: NA
CDR3aa: CAWADYGYTF
CDR3nt: TGTGCCTGGGCGGACTATGGCTACACCTTC